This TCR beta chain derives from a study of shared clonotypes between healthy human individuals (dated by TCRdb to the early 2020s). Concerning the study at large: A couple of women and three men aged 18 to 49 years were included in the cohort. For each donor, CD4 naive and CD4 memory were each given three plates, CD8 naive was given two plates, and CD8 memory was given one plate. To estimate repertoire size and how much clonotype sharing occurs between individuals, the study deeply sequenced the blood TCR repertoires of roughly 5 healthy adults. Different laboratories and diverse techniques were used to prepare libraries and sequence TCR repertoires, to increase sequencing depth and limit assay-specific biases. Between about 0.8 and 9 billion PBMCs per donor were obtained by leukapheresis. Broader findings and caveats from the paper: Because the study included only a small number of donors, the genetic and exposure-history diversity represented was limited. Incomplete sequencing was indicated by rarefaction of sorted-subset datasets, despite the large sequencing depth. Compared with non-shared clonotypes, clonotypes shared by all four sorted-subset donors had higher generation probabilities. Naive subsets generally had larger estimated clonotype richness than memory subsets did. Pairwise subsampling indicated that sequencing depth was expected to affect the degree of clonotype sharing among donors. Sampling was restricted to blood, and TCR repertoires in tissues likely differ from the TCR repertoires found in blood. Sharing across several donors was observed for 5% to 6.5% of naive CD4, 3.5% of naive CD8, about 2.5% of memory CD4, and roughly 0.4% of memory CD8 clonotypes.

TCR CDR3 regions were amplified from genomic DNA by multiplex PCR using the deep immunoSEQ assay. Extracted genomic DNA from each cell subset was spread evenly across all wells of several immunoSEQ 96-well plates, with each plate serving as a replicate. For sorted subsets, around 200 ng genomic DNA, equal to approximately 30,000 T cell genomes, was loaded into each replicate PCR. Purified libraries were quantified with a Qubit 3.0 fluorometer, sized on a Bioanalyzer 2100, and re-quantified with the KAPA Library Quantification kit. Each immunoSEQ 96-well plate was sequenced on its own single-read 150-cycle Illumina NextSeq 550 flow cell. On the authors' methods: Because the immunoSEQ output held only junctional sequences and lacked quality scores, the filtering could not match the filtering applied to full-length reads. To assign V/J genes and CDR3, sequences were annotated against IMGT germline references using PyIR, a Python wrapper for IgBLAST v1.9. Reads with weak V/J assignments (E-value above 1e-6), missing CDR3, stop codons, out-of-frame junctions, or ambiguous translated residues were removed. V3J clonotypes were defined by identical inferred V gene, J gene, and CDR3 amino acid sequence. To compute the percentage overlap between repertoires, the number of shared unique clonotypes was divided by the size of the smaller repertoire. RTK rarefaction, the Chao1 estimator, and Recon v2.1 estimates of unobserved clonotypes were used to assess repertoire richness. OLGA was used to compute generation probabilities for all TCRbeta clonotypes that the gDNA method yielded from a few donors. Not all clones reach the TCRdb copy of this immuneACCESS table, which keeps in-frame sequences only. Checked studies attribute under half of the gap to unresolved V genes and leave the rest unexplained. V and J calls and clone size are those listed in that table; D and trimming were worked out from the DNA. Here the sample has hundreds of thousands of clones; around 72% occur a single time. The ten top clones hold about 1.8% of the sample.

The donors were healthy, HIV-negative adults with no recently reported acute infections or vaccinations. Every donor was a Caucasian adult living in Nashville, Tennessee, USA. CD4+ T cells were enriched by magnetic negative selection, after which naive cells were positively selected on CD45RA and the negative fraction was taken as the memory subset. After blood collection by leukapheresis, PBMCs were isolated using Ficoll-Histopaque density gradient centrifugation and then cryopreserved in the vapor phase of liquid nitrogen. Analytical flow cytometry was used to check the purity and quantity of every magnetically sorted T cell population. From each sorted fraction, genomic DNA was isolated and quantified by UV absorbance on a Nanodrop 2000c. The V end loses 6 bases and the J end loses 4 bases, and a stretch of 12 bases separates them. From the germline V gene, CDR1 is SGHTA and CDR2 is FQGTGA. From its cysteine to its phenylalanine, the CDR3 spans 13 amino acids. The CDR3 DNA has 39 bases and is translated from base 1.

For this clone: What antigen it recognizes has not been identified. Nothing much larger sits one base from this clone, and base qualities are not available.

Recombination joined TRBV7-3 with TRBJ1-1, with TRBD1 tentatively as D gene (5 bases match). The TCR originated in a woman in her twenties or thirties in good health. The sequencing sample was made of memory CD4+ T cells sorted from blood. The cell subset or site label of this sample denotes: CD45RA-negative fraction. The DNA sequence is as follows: TGTGCCAGCAGTTCCCCAGGGACCACTGAAGCTTTCTTT. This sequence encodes CASSSPGTTEAFF.